These 15 T cell receptor beta chains share one sample of origin, sequenced in a study of blood T cell repertoires in COVID-19. Repertoires were generated with immunoSEQ multiplex PCR, while TCRdb's copy carries only in-frame clones and drops some. Of about 300,000 clones listed, roughly 90% are singletons. Sample: peripheral blood. All receptors come from a woman aged 25 to 39 with COVID-19, enrolled during active disease.

The gene calls are TRBV10-3 and TRBJ1-2; TRBD1 agrees at 7 bases. The CDR3 loop spans 13 amino acids. J was trimmed by 1 base and V by 9 bases; bases with no gene match: 5. The germline V gene has CDR1 ENHRY and CDR2 SYGVKD. DNA for the CDR3: TGTGCCATTTCGACAGGGATTAACTATGGCTACACCTTC. It encodes CAISTGINYGYTF.

This sequence joins TRBV30 and TRBJ2-7; 10 bases align to TRBD2. The J segment lost 2 bases and the V segment lost 4 bases, leaving 8 bases of the junction unmatched. The CDR3 loop spans 15 amino acids. Germline V gives CDR1 GTSNPN, CDR2 SVGIG (reference sequence). CDR3 in DNA: TGTGCCTGGATTCCGCCGGGACTAGCGCCCTACGAGCAGTACTTC. It translates to CAWIPPGLAPYEQYF.

CDR3 sequence: CASSPRTVYEQYV. The CDR3 coding sequence is TGTGCCAGCAGCCCCAGGACAGTTTACGAGCAGTACGTC. V usage is TRBV28 and J usage is TRBJ2-7, with a tentative D call TRBD1 (6 bases). Deletions cut 6 bases from V and 4 bases from J, with 13 bases between. This CDR3 spans 13 amino acids. The germline V gene encodes CDR1 MDHEN and CDR2 SYDVKM.

In this sample, this clone turned up once. This chain joins TRBV6-6 and TRBJ1-2; 7 nucleotides line up with TRBD1. This CDR3 is built from 15 residues. Germline CDR1 MNHNY, CDR2 SVGAGI (reference sequence). V gave up 5 bases and J gave up 1 base; unmatched junction bases: 7. In DNA, the CDR3 is TGTGCCAGCAGTGACAGACAGGGTGGTAACTATGGCTACACCTTC. This translates into CASSDRQGGNYGYTF.

The chain combines TRBV14 with TRBJ2-2; D is undetermined. There are 14 residues in the CDR3. V lost 0 bases and J lost 5, with 7 bases in between. CDR1 and CDR2 (germline): SGHDN, FVKESK. The CDR3 DNA sequence: TGTGCCAGCAGCCAAGACTGGCTTACCGGGGAGCTGTTTTTT. Translating gives CASSQDWLTGELFF.

CDR3 residues: CSASGEMFDYGYTF. CDR3 bases: TGCAGTGCTAGTGGGGAGATGTTTGACTATGGCTACACCTTC. V and J are TRBV20-1 and TRBJ1-2; D is unclear. V gave up 3 bases and J gave up 3 bases, with 14 bases separating them. In germline, CDR1 is DFQATT, CDR2 SNEGSKA (reference sequence). This CDR3 spans 14 amino acids.

The chain uses TRBV6-5 and TRBJ2-7; 7 bases agree with TRBD1. Germline V CDR1 and CDR2: MNHEY, SVGAGI. There are 15 residues in the CDR3. V dropped 0 bases and J dropped 3; count of bases not matched to a gene: 5. The CDR3 is CASSYSGTVNYEQYF. CDR3 bases: TGTGCCAGCAGTTACTCCGGGACAGTTAACTACGAGCAGTACTTC.

V gene TRBV19 combines with J gene TRBJ1-1; TRBD1 agrees at 7 bases. J gave up 5 bases and V 1 base, and 7 bases lay outside the gene matches. This CDR3 has 15 residues. CDR1 LNHDA and CDR2 SQIVND come from the germline V gene (reference sequence). CDR3 DNA: TGTGCCAGTAGTATAGTGAAGGGGGCGAGGACTGAAGCTTTCTTT. Protein product: CASSIVKGARTEAFF. Full variable domain (outside the CDR3, taken from reference TRBV19 and TRBJ1-1): DGGITQSPKYLFRKEGQNVTLSCEQNLNHDAMYWYRQDPGQGLRLIYYSQIVNDFQKGDIAEGYSVSREKKESFPLTVTSAQKNPTAFYLCASSIVKGARTEAFFGQGTRLTVV.

The rearrangement joins TRBV19 to TRBJ2-3, with 8 bases matching TRBD2. The length of the CDR3 is 15 residues. Germline trimming cut 5 bases from V and 2 bases from J; bases unmatched to any gene: 6. Germline-derived CDR1 and CDR2 are LNHDA and SQIVND (reference sequence). The CDR3 is CASSPREGHTDTQYF. The CDR3 region has the DNA TGTGCCAGTAGTCCCCGGGAGGGCCACACAGATACGCAGTATTTT.

The rearrangement joins TRBV7-6 to TRBJ1-1; 9 bases are a match to TRBD1. This CDR3 contains 15 residues. After removal of 4 bases from V and 6 bases from J, the junction contained 9 bases not matched to a gene. CDR1 and CDR2 (germline): SGHVS, FNYEAQ. The CDR3 loop reads CASSSDKGQGSEAFF. Here the CDR3 DNA reads TGTGCCAGCAGCTCCGATAAGGGACAGGGATCTGAAGCTTTCTTT.

CDR3 sequence reads: CASSSYDSSTGYTF. CDR3 bases: TGTGCCAGCAGCTCTTATGACAGCTCCACTGGCTACACCTTC. The V call is TRBV11-3, the J call TRBJ1-2; tentative D call: TRBD1 (5 bases). CDR1 SGHNT and CDR2 YENEEA come from the germline V gene. V was cut by 4 bases and J by 7 bases, with 16 bases left in between. The CDR3 consists of 14 residues.

The CDR3 DNA follows: TGTGCCAGCTCACCAAGCGCCAAGTCCGCCTACGAGCAGTACTTC. This codes for CASSPSAKSAYEQYF. The chain is built from TRBV18 and TRBJ2-7; the D is unclear. CDR3 length equals 15 residues. Germline CDR1 is KGHSH and CDR2 is LQKENI. V lost 2 bases to trimming and J lost 2 bases, with 13 bases between them. Using reference TRBV18 and TRBJ2-7 for the parts outside the CDR3, the full variable domain is NAGVMQNPRHLVRRRGQEARLRCSPMKGHSHVYWYRQLPEEGLKFMVYLQKENIIDESGMPKERFSAEFPKEGPSILRIQQVVRGDSAAYFCASSPSAKSAYEQYFGPGTRLTVT.

The rearrangement links TRBV4-2 to TRBJ2-5, with TRBD1 identical over 8 bases. This CDR3 is 15 amino acids long. V was pared by 4 bases and J by 5 bases, with 9 bases of the junction left unmatched. In germline, CDR1 is LGHNA, CDR2 YNFKEQ. CDR3 residues: CASSPTGNRGETQYF. CDR3 sequence (DNA): TGTGCCAGCAGCCCCACGGGGAACAGGGGGGAGACCCAGTACTTC.

The CDR3 DNA sequence: TGTGCTAGTGGTTTGGAATTAGCGGGGGGGGAAAATACGCAGTATTTT. Amino acid sequence: CASGLELAGGENTQYF. The chain joins TRBV12-5 to TRBJ2-3; TRBD2 agrees at 11 bases. V was clipped by 1 base and J by 7 bases; unmatched bases: 7. Germline-derived CDR1 and CDR2 are LGHNT and FRNRAP. This CDR3 is 16 amino acids long.

The rearrangement joins TRBV20-1 to TRBJ1-4; no reliable D call. The CDR3 runs to 13 residues. Trimming took 3 bases from V and 7 from J, leaving 12 bases between them. CDR1 DFQATT and CDR2 SNEGSKA come from the germline V gene (reference sequence). CDR3 sequence: CSASLVNSEKLFF. The DNA for the CDR3 is TGCAGTGCTAGTCTCGTTAACAGTGAAAAACTGTTTTTT.